This T cell receptor (beta chain) was profiled in a study of blood T cell repertoires in COVID-19. The repertoire was sequenced with immunoSEQ multiplex PCR; TCRdb's copy has only in-frame clones and lacks some. The sample carries over 200,000 clones, 89% recorded once. Sequencing was carried out using peripheral blood. The TCR sequence derives from a woman aged 40-49 years with acute or convalescent COVID-19.

The CDR3 coding sequence is TGTGCCAGCAGCCCGACAGGGGCCAATTCACCCCTCCACTTT. It yields the protein CASSPTGANSPLHF. The chain carries TRBV3-1 (or the pseudogene TRBV3-2) and TRBJ1-6; 8 bases are shared with TRBD1. This CDR3 region has 14 residues. Looked up from germline, CDR1 is LGHDT and CDR2 is YNNKEL (reference sequence). V lost 4 bases to trimming and J lost 7 bases; unmatched junction nucleotides: 3.